Ten or more counts support the clone carrying this T cell receptor beta chain. The study drew donors from healthy Caucasian individuals in Russia aged about 6 to 95. With a J-beta primer mix and a sample-barcoded 5' primer, a second PCR ran roughly 6 to 12 cycles. No fewer than 3 million CDR3-containing paired-end reads came from each sample. TCRdb reanalysed the 5' RACE reads using MiXCR and keeps one entry per CDR3 protein. The repertoire holds approximately 800,000 distinct CDR3 sequences, around 34% seen once, with 10% to 15% in the top ten. This record comes from a study of blood T cells in healthy people across ages. CDR3 length equals 15 residues. V was cut by 8 bases and J by 4 bases, with 20 bases left in between. Per the germline V gene, CDR1 is MGHDK and CDR2 is SYGVNS.

Specimen: blood. The gene calls are TRBV25-1 and TRBJ1-2, with D possibly being TRBD1 (5 bases). This TCR was sampled from a man younger than 30 in good health. CDR3 loop: CASPIQGGASYGYTF. The DNA for the CDR3 is TGTGCCAGCCCCATTCAGGGCGGGGCAAGCTATGGCTACACCTTC.